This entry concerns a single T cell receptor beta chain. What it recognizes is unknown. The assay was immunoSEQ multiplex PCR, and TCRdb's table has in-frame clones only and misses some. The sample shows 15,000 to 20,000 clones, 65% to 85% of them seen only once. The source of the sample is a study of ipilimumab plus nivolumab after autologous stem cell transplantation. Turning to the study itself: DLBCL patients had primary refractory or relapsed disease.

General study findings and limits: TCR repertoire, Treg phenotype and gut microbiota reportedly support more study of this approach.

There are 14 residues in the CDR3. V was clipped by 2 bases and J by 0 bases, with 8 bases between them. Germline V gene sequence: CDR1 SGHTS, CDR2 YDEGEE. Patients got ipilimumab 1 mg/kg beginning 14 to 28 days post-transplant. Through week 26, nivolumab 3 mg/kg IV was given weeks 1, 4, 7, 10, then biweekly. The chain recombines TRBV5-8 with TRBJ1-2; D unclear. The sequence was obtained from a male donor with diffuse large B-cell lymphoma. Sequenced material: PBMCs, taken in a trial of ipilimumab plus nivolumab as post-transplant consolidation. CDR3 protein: CASSFGRTNYGYTF. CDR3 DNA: TGTGCCAGCAGCTTTGGACGGACTAACTATGGCTACACCTTC.